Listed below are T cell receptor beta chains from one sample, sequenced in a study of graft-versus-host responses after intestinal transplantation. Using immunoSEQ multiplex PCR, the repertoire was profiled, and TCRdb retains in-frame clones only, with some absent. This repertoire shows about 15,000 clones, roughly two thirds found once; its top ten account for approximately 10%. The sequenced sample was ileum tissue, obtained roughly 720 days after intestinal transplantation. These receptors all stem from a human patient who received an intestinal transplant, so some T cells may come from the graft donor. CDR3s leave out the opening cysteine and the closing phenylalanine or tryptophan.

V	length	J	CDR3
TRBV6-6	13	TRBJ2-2	ASSTGQGKGGELF
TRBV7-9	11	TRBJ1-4	ASSPEGQAKLF
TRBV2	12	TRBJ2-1	ASGRDRGYNEQF
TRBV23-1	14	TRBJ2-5	ASSLLKGRRQETQY
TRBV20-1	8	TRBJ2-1	SAAYNEQF
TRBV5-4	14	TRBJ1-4	ASSYTQGSTNEKLF
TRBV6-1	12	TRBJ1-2	ASSTTGTPYGYT
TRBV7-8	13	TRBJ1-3	ASSLGLNSGNTIY
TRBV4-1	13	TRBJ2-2	ASSQGPWNTGELF
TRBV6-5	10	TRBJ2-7	ASSRVTDEQY
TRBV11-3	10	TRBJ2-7	ASSLAGNEQY
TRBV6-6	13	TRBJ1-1	ASSSIGTQNTEAF
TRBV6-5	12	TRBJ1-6	ATNRGTGNSPLH
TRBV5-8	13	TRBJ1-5	ASSWDRGDNQPQH
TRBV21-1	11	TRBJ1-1	ASEPGTGTEAF
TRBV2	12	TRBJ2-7	ASIQTSSSYEQY
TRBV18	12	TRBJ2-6	ASSPLSGANVLT
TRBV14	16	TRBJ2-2	ASSQDHILALRTGELF
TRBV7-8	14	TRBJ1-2	ASSLEIGQGTYGYT
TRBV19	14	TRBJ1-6	ASRRNHRDSNSPLH
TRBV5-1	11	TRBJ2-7	ASSVTGGAEQY
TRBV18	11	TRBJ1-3	ASSPEGGNTIY
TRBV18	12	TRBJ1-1	ASSLVGLNTEAF
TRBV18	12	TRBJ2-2	ASSPGQGTGELF
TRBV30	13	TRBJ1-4	AWSVARPAGEKLF
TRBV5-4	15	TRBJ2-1	ASSHFGWGRGNNEQF
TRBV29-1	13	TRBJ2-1	SVEDGRTGGWEQF
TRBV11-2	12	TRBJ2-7	ASTGQGYPYEQY
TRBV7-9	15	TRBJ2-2	ASSFRSGGGSTGELF
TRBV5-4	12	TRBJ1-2	ASSLAVELYGYT
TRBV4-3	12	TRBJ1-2	ASSLDRSNYGYT
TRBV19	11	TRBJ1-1	ASSLSKNTEAF
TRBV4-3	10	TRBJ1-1	ASEGGNTEAF
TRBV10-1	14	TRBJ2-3	ASSESSGQDGDTQY
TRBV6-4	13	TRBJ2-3	ASKELAGGPNTQY
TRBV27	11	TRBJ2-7	ASREDLSYEQY